These T cell receptor beta chains were read from a single sample in a study of blood T cell repertoires in COVID-19. Produced via immunoSEQ multiplex PCR; TCRdb's table is partial and in-frame only. The sample includes about 200,000 clones, around four fifths seen only once; the top ten take about 10%. Sample: PBMCs or T cells enriched from blood (not recorded which). All receptors derive from a man aged 35 to 55 who had recovered from COVID-19. The CDR3 runs from the conserved cysteine through the conserved F or W. D genes are given only for firm matches. Clone size is stated in some rows and not others, as once, few, many or a class when expanded.

TGTGCCAGCAGTTTATCGCGACAGGTACACTACAATGAGCAGTTCTTC,CASSLSRQVHYNEQFF,TRBV27,-,TRBJ2-1,-
TGTGCCAGCAGCGTAGGTTACAGTAGCTCCTACGAGCAGTACTTC,CASSVGYSSSYEQYF,TRBV9,-,TRBJ2-7,-
TGTGCCAGCAGCCAAGGAGCTAGAAGCACAGATACGCAGTATTTT,CASSQGARSTDTQYF,TRBV3-1/TRBV3-2,-,TRBJ2-3,-
TGTGCCAGCAGCTTGGTCGGGACTAGCGTAATGGGGGAGCTGTTTTTT,CASSLVGTSVMGELFF,TRBV5-4,-,TRBJ2-2,TRBD2
TGTGCCAGCAGCCAAGGGGTAGGGGCTGAAGCTTTCTTT,CASSQGVGAEAFF,TRBV14,-,TRBJ1-1,-
TGTGCCAGCTCACCCACAGGGGCTGAGATCCAGTACTTC,CASSPTGAEIQYF,TRBV18,-,TRBJ2-4,TRBD1
TGTGCCAGCAGCAGGACTAGCGGAAATTACAATGAGCAGTTCTTC,CASSRTSGNYNEQFF,TRBV7-6,-,TRBJ2-1,TRBD2
TGTGCCAGCTCACCAGACAACTACAATGAGCAGTTCTTC,CASSPDNYNEQFF,TRBV18,-,TRBJ2-1,-
TGTGCCAGCAGTGCAATTACAGGGAATAATTCACCCCTCCACTTT,CASSAITGNNSPLHF,TRBV6-4,-,TRBJ1-6,-
TGTGCCAGCTCACCGCAGGGTTCGGCCCAGTACTTC,CASSPQGSAQYF,TRBV18,many,TRBJ2-5,-
TGTGCCAGCAGCCAGAAACCCCCGGCAGGGATGAATGAGCAGTTCTTC,CASSQKPPAGMNEQFF,TRBV4-2,-,TRBJ2-1,-
TGCGCCAGCAGCTCAATGGGGTCCGGGACTAGCGGGATGAATGAGCAGTTCTTC,CASSSMGSGTSGMNEQFF,TRBV5-1,-,TRBJ2-1,TRBD2
TGTGCCAGCTCACCACTCGGGCCACTAGCGGGAGTTGAGGATGAGCAGTTCTTC,CASSPLGPLAGVEDEQFF,TRBV18,-,TRBJ2-1,TRBD2
TGCAGCGTTCAGACAGTAATCATGAACACTGAAGCTTTCTTT,CSVQTVIMNTEAFF,TRBV29-1,once,TRBJ1-1,-
TGTGCCATCAGTGGGGGCGGGGCCCAAGAGACCCAGTACTTC,CAISGGGAQETQYF,TRBV10-3,-,TRBJ2-5,-